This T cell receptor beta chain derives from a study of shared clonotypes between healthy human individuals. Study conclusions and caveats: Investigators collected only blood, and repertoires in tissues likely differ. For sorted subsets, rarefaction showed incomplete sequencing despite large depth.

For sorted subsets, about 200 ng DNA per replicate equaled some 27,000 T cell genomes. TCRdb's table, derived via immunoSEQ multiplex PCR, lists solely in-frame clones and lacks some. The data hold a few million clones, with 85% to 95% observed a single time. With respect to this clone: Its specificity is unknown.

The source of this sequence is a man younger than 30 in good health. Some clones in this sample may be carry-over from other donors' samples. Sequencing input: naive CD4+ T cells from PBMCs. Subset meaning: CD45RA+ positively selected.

CDR3 loop: CASSLVVEPYSGNTIYF. CDR3 nucleotides: TGTGCCAGCAGCTTAGTTGTCGAACCCTACTCTGGAAACACCATATATTTT. This chain uses TRBV7-2 with TRBJ1-3, with D unclear. Germline V gene data show CDR1 as SGHTA and CDR2 as FQGNSA. Trimming left V 1 base short and J 0 bases short, with 13 bases between. This CDR3 comprises 17 residues. Supplemented by reference TRBV7-2 and TRBJ1-3, the full variable domain reads GAGVSQSPSNKVTEKGKDVELRCDPISGHTALYWYRQSLGQGLEFLIYFQGNSAPDKSGLPSDRFSAERTGGSVSTLTIQRTQQEDSAVYLCASSLVVEPYSGNTIYFGEGSWLTVV.